These 22 T cell receptor beta chains originate from one sample sequenced in a study of immune evolution from preneoplasia to lung adenocarcinoma. Assay: immunoSEQ multiplex PCR; the TCRdb copy retains only in-frame clones and omits some. Of several thousand clones listed, about 80% are singletons. Material for sequencing was FFPE lung adenocarcinoma in situ tissue. The receptors were gathered from a person aged 55 to 79 with lung adenocarcinoma.

In its sample, this clone was seen once. This chain joins TRBV5-6 and TRBJ2-2, with 8 bases aligning to TRBD2. CDR1 is SGHDT, CDR2 YYEEEE, per germline. Germline trimming cut 1 base from V and 2 bases from J; bases unmatched to any gene: 4. This CDR3 comprises 16 residues. CDR3: CASSLRGGLNTGELFF. The CDR3 DNA reads as TGTGCCAGCAGCTTGCGCGGGGGGCTTAACACCGGGGAGCTGTTTTTT. The whole variable domain, remainder taken from reference TRBV5-6 and TRBJ2-2, is DAGVTQSPTHLIKTRGQQVTLRCSPKSGHDTVSWYQQALGQGPQFIFQYYEEEERQRGNFPDRFSGHQFPNYSSELNVNALLLGDSALYLCASSLRGGLNTGELFFGEGSRLTVL.

V and J are TRBV6-5 and TRBJ1-5; the D is unclear. The CDR3 is 15 amino acids. Trimming removed 6 bases from V and 1 base from J, with 13 bases in between. Per germline, CDR1 MNHEY and CDR2 SVGAGI. The CDR3 bases are TGTGCCAGCAGGCGTGGGGTAGAGAGCAATCAGCCCCAGCATTTT. Translating it yields CASRRGVESNQPQHF.

The rearrangement links TRBV19 to TRBJ1-2; D not resolved. The CDR3 consists of 17 residues. Germline lookup yields CDR1 LNHDA and CDR2 SQIVND (reference sequence). V gave up 5 bases and J gave up 3 bases, with 22 bases separating them. The CDR3 DNA reads as TGTGCCAGTAGTTCCTATTCGCCAGTGCAAGGTTACTATGGCTACACCTTC. The encoded protein is CASSSYSPVQGYYGYTF.

This chain uses TRBV9 with TRBJ2-3; 15 nucleotides agree with TRBD2. CDR3 size: 16 residues. The J segment lost 6 bases and the V segment lost 4 bases, leaving 6 bases of the junction unmatched. Germline V CDR1 and CDR2: SGDLS, YYNGEE. The CDR3 here is CASSPGLAGGYDTQYF. Written as DNA, the CDR3 is TGTGCCAGCAGCCCGGGACTAGCGGGGGGTTACGATACGCAGTATTTT.

This clone occurred a few times. V usage is TRBV18 and J usage is TRBJ2-7; D is possibly TRBD1 (5 bases). The CDR3 contains 16 residues. Germline loops: CDR1 KGHSH, CDR2 LQKENI. The V and J ends lost 5 bases and 0 bases respectively, with 17 bases between them. CDR3 region: CASSALQGKPSYEQYF. The DNA for the CDR3 is TGTGCCAGCTCAGCCCTCCAGGGAAAACCCTCCTACGAGCAGTACTTC.

The chain uses TRBV11-2 and TRBJ2-2; 9 bases fit TRBD2. Germline V gene sequence: CDR1 SGHAT, CDR2 FQNNGV. There are 16 residues in the CDR3. V shed 3 bases, J shed 6 bases, and the junction held 8 bases outside the gene matches. This chain's CDR3 is CASSFRGGGASGELFF. In nucleotides, the CDR3 is TGTGCCAGCAGCTTTCGGGGCGGGGGGGCCTCCGGGGAGCTGTTTTTT.

This clone was counted only a few times. The V and J genes are TRBV25-1 and TRBJ2-5; D not certain. Germline CDR1 and CDR2: MGHDK and SYGVNS. Trimming stripped 2 bases from V and 5 bases from J, with 12 bases between. The CDR3 extends over 14 amino acids. In nucleotides, the CDR3 is TGTGCCAGCAGTGAAGGGCAAGAGGTTGAGACCCAGTACTTC. Translated: CASSEGQEVETQYF.

This chain links TRBV2 with TRBJ2-4; D is perhaps TRBD2 (7 bases). The CDR3 sequence is 14 residues long. V lost 4 bases, J lost 8 bases, and 15 bases lay in between. CDR1 SNHLY and CDR2 FYNNEI come from the germline V gene. This CDR3 reads CASSVGGGGDIQYF. DNA of the CDR3: TGTGCCAGCAGTGTAGGGGGGGGCGGAGACATTCAGTACTTC.

The CDR3, as DNA: TGTGCCAGCAGCTTAGCGAGGGGTTCTAGTCAGCCCCAGCATTTT. Protein sequence: CASSLARGSSQPQHF. This chain joins TRBV7-2 and TRBJ1-5, with D perhaps matching TRBD1 (5 bases). The CDR3 contains 15 residues. Germline V gene lookup returns CDR1 SGHTA and CDR2 FQGNSA. Trimming removed 0 bases from V and 6 bases from J, with 12 bases in between. Full variable domain (remainder filled in from reference TRBV7-2 and TRBJ1-5): GAGVSQSPSNKVTEKGKDVELRCDPISGHTALYWYRQSLGQGLEFLIYFQGNSAPDKSGLPSDRFSAERTGGSVSTLTIQRTQQEDSAVYLCASSLARGSSQPQHFGDGTRLSIL.

The table lists this clone with a count of one. This rearrangement joins TRBV11-2 to TRBJ1-6; D remains ambiguous. The germline gives CDR1 SGHAT, CDR2 FQNNGV. Trimming took 6 bases from V and 7 from J, leaving 13 bases between them. The CDR3 spans 14 residues. The CDR3 region is CASRPGSANSPLHF. The CDR3 nucleotides are TGTGCCAGCAGGCCCGGGAGTGCGAATTCACCCCTCCACTTT.

The chain links TRBV19 to TRBJ2-7, with TRBD1 matching over 7 bases. With 4 bases clipped from V and 6 bases from J, the junction kept 9 bases outside the gene matches. CDR3 length: 14 amino acids. CDR1 is LNHDA, CDR2 SQIVND, per germline (reference sequence). CDR3 DNA sequence: TGTGCCAGTAGTACGTCGACAGGGTTCGCCGAGCAGTACTTC. Encoded protein: CASSTSTGFAEQYF. The full variable domain, with the rest looked up from reference TRBV19 and TRBJ2-7, is DGGITQSPKYLFRKEGQNVTLSCEQNLNHDAMYWYRQDPGQGLRLIYYSQIVNDFQKGDIAEGYSVSREKKESFPLTVTSAQKNPTAFYLCASSTSTGFAEQYFGPGTRLTVT.

This clone has only one observation. The chain couples TRBV9 to TRBJ2-1; possible D gene TRBD2, 5 bases. CDR3 length equals 16 residues. CDR1 and CDR2 (germline): SGDLS, YYNGEE. Trimming took 0 bases from V and 9 from J, leaving 19 bases between them. CDR3 residues: CASSVDAAEYRGEQFF. The CDR3, as DNA: TGTGCCAGCAGCGTAGATGCAGCGGAATATCGGGGTGAGCAGTTCTTC.

This clone has a handful of counts. The CDR3 DNA sequence: TGTGCCAGCTCACCGTCGACTAGCGGGGAGCAGTTCTTC. Amino acids: CASSPSTSGEQFF. The chain couples TRBV18 to TRBJ2-1; 10 positions match TRBD2. CDR1 is KGHSH and CDR2 is LQKENI in the germline V gene. Germline trimming cut 3 bases from V and 10 bases from J; bases unmatched to any gene: 3. The CDR3 runs to 13 residues.

V and J are TRBV6-5 and TRBJ1-4; tentatively, D is TRBD1 (5 bases). Germline lookup yields CDR1 MNHEY and CDR2 SVGAGI. This CDR3 has 11 amino acids. The ends were cut back, 5 bases at V and 8 bases at J, with 6 bases in the middle. In nucleotides, the CDR3 is TGTGCCAGCAGTCGGGGGGAAAAACTGTTTTTT. The encoded protein is CASSRGEKLFF.

The chain links TRBV4-1 to TRBJ1-1; D possibly corresponds to TRBD1 (6 bases). CDR1 and CDR2 (germline): MGHRA, YSYEKL. V shed 2 bases and J shed 3 bases, with 16 bases lying between them. The CDR3 contains 16 residues. The CDR3 reads CASSQTAQGGYTEAFF. CDR3 in DNA: TGCGCCAGCAGCCAAACGGCACAGGGAGGGTACACTGAAGCTTTCTTT.

This clone was recorded a few times. The rearrangement uses TRBV7-2 and TRBJ2-5, with unresolved D. Looked up from germline, CDR1 is SGHTA and CDR2 is FQGNSA. V lost 1 base, J lost 6 bases, and 9 bases lay in between. The CDR3 has 13 residues. The CDR3 reads CASSLESRQTQYF. DNA of the CDR3: TGTGCCAGCAGCTTAGAGAGTCGTCAGACCCAGTACTTC.

The chain has TRBV5-6 and TRBJ2-7; the D is unclear. Looked up from germline, CDR1 is SGHDT and CDR2 is YYEEEE. The CDR3 contains 14 residues. Trimming shortened V by 0 bases and J by 9 bases, and 16 bases separated the two germline ends. Here the CDR3 reads CASSLALEPRAQYF. CDR3 nucleotide sequence: TGTGCCAGCAGCTTGGCATTGGAGCCTAGGGCGCAGTACTTC.

The gene calls are TRBV4-1 and TRBJ1-2; D unclear. Germline loops: CDR1 MGHRA, CDR2 YSYEKL. Trimming took 8 bases from V and 4 from J, leaving 11 bases between them. The CDR3 sequence is 12 residues long. CDR3 amino acids: CASLGPFYGYTF. CDR3 sequence (DNA): TGCGCCAGCCTAGGGCCTTTCTATGGCTACACCTTC.

The genes are TRBV19 and TRBJ2-7; 9 bases align to TRBD1. The CDR3 runs 15 residues. Germline values: CDR1 LNHDA, CDR2 SQIVND (reference sequence). Trimming took 4 bases from V and 0 from J; bases not matched to a gene: 4. In DNA form, the CDR3 reads TGTGCCAGTAGTAGGACAGGGGACAACTCCTACGAGCAGTACTTC. Translation gives CASSRTGDNSYEQYF.

The chain links TRBV18 to TRBJ2-2; D not certain. Germline V gene lookup returns CDR1 KGHSH and CDR2 LQKENI. This CDR3 is built from 15 residues. V lost 2 bases and J lost 8, with 15 bases in between. The CDR3 is CASSPSPPSRGELFF. The CDR3 bases are TGTGCCAGCTCACCATCCCCCCCCTCAAGAGGGGAGCTGTTTTTT. Based on the CDR3 plus reference TRBV18 and TRBJ2-2, the full variable domain is NAGVMQNPRHLVRRRGQEARLRCSPMKGHSHVYWYRQLPEEGLKFMVYLQKENIIDESGMPKERFSAEFPKEGPSILRIQQVVRGDSAAYFCASSPSPPSRGELFFGEGSRLTVL.

V gene TRBV6-5 combines with J gene TRBJ1-1, with D perhaps TRBD1 (5 bases). The CDR3 contains 15 residues. The V and J ends lost 2 bases and 2 bases respectively, with 12 bases between them. Per the germline V gene, CDR1 is MNHEY and CDR2 is SVGAGI. CDR3: CASSYGEGTNTEAFF. The CDR3 DNA sequence: TGTGCCAGCAGTTACGGGGAGGGGACCAACACTGAAGCTTTCTTT.

The genes are TRBV18 and TRBJ2-6; D is unresolved. V lost 2 bases and J lost 0, with 17 bases in between. The CDR3 length is 19 residues. CDR1 and CDR2 (germline): KGHSH, LQKENI. CDR3 DNA: TGTGCCAGCTCACCAGGTGATGGGAAGACGGTCTCTGGGGCCAACGTCCTGACTTTC. As protein: CASSPGDGKTVSGANVLTF.